Following are 10 T cell receptor beta chains from one sample sequenced in a study of T cells in Graves' hyperthyroidism and ophthalmopathy. It was RNA transcripts that yielded the amplified TCR beta CDR3 regions. The TCR CDR3 was amplified in a first-round RT-PCR using the HTBI primer set. MiXCR, applied by TCRdb to the multiplex PCR reads, yields one record per CDR3 protein. The table lists hundreds of thousands of distinct CDR3 sequences, just under 20% of them singletons. Input material: blood. These receptors all stem from a man aged 35-49 years with Graves' ophthalmopathy.

Many counts were recorded for this clonotype. The V gene is TRBV30, the J gene TRBJ1-2; D might be TRBD1 (5 bases). The V end lost 4 bases, the J end lost 6 bases, and 9 bases lay between the germline ends. The CDR3 consists of 11 residues. Germline-derived CDR1 and CDR2 are GTSNPN and SVGIG (reference sequence). CDR3 sequence reads: CAWMAGNGYTF. Written as DNA, the CDR3 is TGTGCCTGGATGGCAGGGAATGGCTACACCTTC.

This clonotype was counted at least ten times. The V and J genes are TRBV2 and TRBJ2-1; 8 positions match TRBD2. Germline CDR1 reads SNHLY; CDR2 reads FYNNEI. V gave up 8 bases and J gave up 2 bases; unmatched junction bases: 11. This CDR3 region has 16 residues. CDR3 loop: CASLDLAGETYNEQFF. The CDR3 DNA sequence: TGTGCCAGCTTGGACCTAGCGGGCGAGACCTACAATGAGCAGTTCTTC.

The chain combines TRBV19 with TRBJ1-6; 8 positions agree with TRBD1. Germline CDR1 reads LNHDA; CDR2 reads SQIVND (reference sequence). CDR3 length: 15 amino acids. The V and J ends lost 8 bases and 7 bases, in that order; junction bases with no gene match: 10. This CDR3 reads CASSDRQGRNSPLHF. The CDR3 DNA reads as TGTGCCAGTTCTGATCGACAGGGGAGGAATTCACCCCTCCACTTT. The full variable domain, its missing parts supplied by reference TRBV19 and TRBJ1-6, is DGGITQSPKYLFRKEGQNVTLSCEQNLNHDAMYWYRQDPGQGLRLIYYSQIVNDFQKGDIAEGYSVSREKKESFPLTVTSAQKNPTAFYLCASSDRQGRNSPLHFGNGTRLTVT.

This clonotype has ten or more counts. This chain links TRBV11-2 with TRBJ2-5; 9 bases are a match to TRBD2. Germline CDR1 reads SGHAT; CDR2 reads FQNNGV. V lost 4 bases, J lost 1 base, and 7 bases stayed unmatched. This CDR3 spans 16 amino acids. CDR3 residues: CASSSRLADSQETQYF. The CDR3 DNA reads as TGTGCCAGCAGCTCCCGACTAGCGGACTCCCAAGAGACCCAGTACTTC.

This clonotype was seen once. This chain joins TRBV10-3 and TRBJ2-2, with D perhaps matching TRBD2 (6 bases). There are 14 residues in the CDR3. Trimming shortened V by 4 bases and J by 4 bases, and 10 bases separated the two germline ends. CDR1 and CDR2 (germline): ENHRY, SYGVKD. The CDR3 loop is CAISGSGPTGELFF. CDR3 nucleotides: TGTGCCATCAGTGGAAGCGGGCCCACCGGGGAGCTGTTTTTT.

The count of this clonotype is one. The chain recombines TRBV13 with TRBJ1-2; 8 bases line up with TRBD1. The CDR3 covers 17 residues. J gave up 7 bases and V 4 bases, and 17 bases lay outside the gene matches. Germline values: CDR1 PRHDT, CDR2 FYEKMQ (reference sequence). The CDR3 DNA reads as TGTGCCAGCAGCTCAACCTTGGTGGGACAGGTATTTGGTGGCTACACCTTC. It yields the protein CASSSTLVGQVFGGYTF.

This clonotype was seen more than once but under ten times. CDR3: CSVNPHQETQYF. CDR3 sequence (DNA): TGCAGCGTTAACCCCCACCAAGAGACCCAGTACTTC. The chain recombines TRBV29-1 with TRBJ2-5; D unclear. Looked up from germline, CDR1 is SQVTM and CDR2 is ANQGSEA. Trimming left V 5 bases short and J 0 bases short, with 7 bases between. The CDR3 runs 12 residues.

The chain recombines TRBV11-2 with TRBJ2-7; a weak D match, TRBD2 (5 bases). Germline CDR1 and CDR2: SGHAT and FQNNGV. Trimming stripped 5 bases from V and 2 bases from J, with 7 bases between. This CDR3 has 12 amino acids. The CDR3 region is CASSGSTYEQYF. The CDR3 nucleotides are TGTGCCAGCAGCGGGAGTACCTACGAGCAGTACTTC.

The chain uses TRBV13 and TRBJ2-3; 11 positions agree with TRBD2. Per the germline V gene, CDR1 is PRHDT and CDR2 is FYEKMQ (reference sequence). With 7 bases clipped from V and 3 bases from J, the junction kept 12 bases outside the gene matches. CDR3 length: 17 amino acids. In DNA, the CDR3 is TGTGCCAGCAACCGGGCTAGCGGGGGGTCCATAACAGATACGCAGTATTTT. This encodes CASNRASGGSITDTQYF.

There are many counts of this clonotype. The chain uses TRBV7-2 and TRBJ1-1; D is unclear. This CDR3 contains 12 residues. The V and J ends lost 4 bases and 1 base respectively, with 4 bases between them. The V gene's germline CDR1 is SGHTA and CDR2 FQGNSA. In DNA, the CDR3 is TGTGCCAGCAGCTCCTGGAACACTGAAGCTTTCTTT. This codes for CASSSWNTEAFF.